The T cell receptor beta chain under discussion was sequenced for a study of cytotoxic CD8 clonotypes in ibrutinib-treated CLL (dated by TCRdb to the early 2020s). With regard to the full study: The cohort had ten to twelve relapsed/refractory and roughly 15 treatment-naive patients; 17 were IGHV unmutated. On average, each sample yielded around 250,000 productive templates and under 95,000 productive rearrangements. Responses were partial in 25 or so patients and complete in 2; after median about 63 months follow-up, about 15 stayed in remission and 12 progressed. Of the roughly 86 people in the trial, about 27 had longitudinal samples available. Cryopreserved peripheral blood mononuclear cells were collected at three points: before therapy, at response, and at either sustained remission or disease progression. Samples at response were collected after a median of roughly twelve months of treatment, with a range of roughly 6 to 40 months. Every sample from remission and from progressive disease was obtained while the patients were still on ibrutinib.

The time point label of this sample denotes: about 11 months on ibrutinib. For TCR beta library preparation, roughly 2.1 micrograms of genomic DNA were isolated from cryopreserved PBMCs. Longitudinal blood samples from CLL patients on ibrutinib monotherapy were analyzed using high-throughput TCR beta sequencing. The patients took part in an open-label, single-center phase 2 trial of ibrutinib monotherapy. On a MiSeq, deep resolution sequencing aimed for a depth between 1 in 1 million and 1 in 200,000 T cells, with each clonotype covered approximately 9.8x on average. The immunoSEQ hsTCRB Kit was used to generate the TCR beta libraries. In the paper's pipeline: Data were analyzed with ImmunoSEQ Data Assistant and ImmunoSEQ Analyzer, with V, D and J genes assigned per IMGT definitions. Clonality, with values ranging from 0 to 1, was calculated as one minus the normalized Shannon entropy of productive rearrangement frequencies. Only overrepresented clonotypes making up at least 0.05% of the repertoire of each patient were included in the public clonotype analysis. Repertoires from more than ten age-matched healthy donors in immuneACCESS were used as clonality controls. In TCRdb, the immuneACCESS table is reduced to in-frame sequences with V and J assigned. These tables do not hold every clone; where another copy was compared, an unresolved V gene accounts for under half, and the others remain unexplained. That table supplies the V and J calls and clone size; D and trimming were determined from the DNA. The table for this sample lists 110,000 to 150,000 clones; approximately 80% of them were counted only once. The ten largest clonotypes hold approximately 27% of the sample.

What the research found in general, with its limitations: Baseline clonality exceeded that of age-matched healthy donors and correlated strongly with circulating CD8+ T-cell counts. Clonality rose at ibrutinib response, remained stable during sustained remission, and dropped back toward baseline at progression. Lymph node repertoires were not examined, and the timing of sampling was not matched between patients in sustained remission and those whose disease progressed. Public clonotypes were rare and either shrank or stayed stable during treatment, and the rise in clonality at ibrutinib response reflected expansion of private clonotypes.

As for this clone: There is no known antigen for this receptor. Base qualities are not recorded, but no much larger clone differs from it by a single base.

The receptor was derived from a human donor with chronic lymphocytic leukemia. The starting material was PBMCs, obtained after 12 months of ibrutinib treatment.

The CDR3 amino acid sequence is: CASSPIGGQGKRNEKLFF. Read as DNA, the sequence is TGTGCCAGCAGTCCAATTGGGGGACAGGGTAAAAGGAATGAAAAACTGTTTTTT. The receptor chain draws on TRBV28 and TRBJ1-4; 9 bases in the middle match TRBD1. Clipping removes 5 bases from V and 5 bases from J, with 15 as the unmatched junction base count. The germline V gene supplies CDR1 MDHEN and CDR2 SYDVKM. Including the terminal cysteine and phenylalanine, the CDR3 comprises 18 residues. Only the CDR3 part of the read is kept: 54 bases, read in frame from the first base.